The clone carrying this T cell receptor (beta chain) was recorded only once. The data were obtained in a study of blood T cell repertoires in COVID-19. Study-level background: Both acute and convalescent COVID-19 samples were obtained from the United States, Italy and Spain. In each case, the material was cDNA or gDNA derived from T cells, B-cell-depleted T cells, or PBMCs.

As processed by the authors: Amplification with reference gene primers provided the estimates of nucleated cell counts. This table comes from immunoSEQ multiplex PCR, and its TCRdb copy is limited to in-frame clones, with some not included. V and J calls and clone size are copied from that table; D and trimming were computed from the DNA. The data show about 160,000 clones, over 80% seen once. This clonotype was sampled from a woman between 50 and 59 years old with acute or convalescent COVID-19. The sequenced sample consisted of peripheral blood.

The CDR3 is CASSVEPANTGELFF. The CDR3 DNA is TGTGCCAGCAGCGTAGAACCGGCGAACACCGGGGAGCTGTTTTTT. This rearrangement joins TRBV9 to TRBJ2-2; D unclear. The V end was cut by 0 bases, the J end by 0 bases, with 6 bases between. The CDR3 contains 15 residues. CDR1 and CDR2 (germline): SGDLS, YYNGEE.